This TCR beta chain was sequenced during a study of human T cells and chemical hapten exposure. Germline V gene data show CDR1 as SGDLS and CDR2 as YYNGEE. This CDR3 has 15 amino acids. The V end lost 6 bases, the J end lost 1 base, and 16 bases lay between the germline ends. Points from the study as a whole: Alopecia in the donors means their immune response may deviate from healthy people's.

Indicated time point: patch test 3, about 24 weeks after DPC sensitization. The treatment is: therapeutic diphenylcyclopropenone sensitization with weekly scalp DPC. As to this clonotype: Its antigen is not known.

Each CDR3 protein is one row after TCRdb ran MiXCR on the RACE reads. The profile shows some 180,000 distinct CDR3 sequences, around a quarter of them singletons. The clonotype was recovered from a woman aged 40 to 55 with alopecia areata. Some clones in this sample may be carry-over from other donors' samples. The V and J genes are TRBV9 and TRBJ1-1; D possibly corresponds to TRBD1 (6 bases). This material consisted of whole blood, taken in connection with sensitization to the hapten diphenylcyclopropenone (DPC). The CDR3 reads CASNPTGTKNTEAFF. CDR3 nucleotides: TGTGCCAGCAACCCCACCGGGACAAAGAACACTGAAGCTTTCTTT.